This TCR beta chain was captured in a study of response to subunit inactivated influenza vaccine. One entry per CDR3 protein results from TCRdb running MiXCR on the RT-PCR reads. The profile covers 540,000 or so distinct CDR3 sequences, with roughly 13% appearing a single time and roughly 14% taken by the ten largest. General study results and limits: It was suggested by the authors that few new T cells are recruited by each seasonal influenza vaccination.

This clonotype appeared a few times. Its antigen is unknown. The CDR3 has 15 residues. Germline-derived CDR1 and CDR2 are DFQATT and SNEGSKA (reference sequence). V lost 5 bases and J lost 4; bases outside the gene matches: 8. The gene calls are TRBV20-1 and TRBJ2-7; 13 bases line up with TRBD2. This TCR came from a man between 45 and 60 years old who received an inactivated influenza vaccine. Sequenced here: PBMCs from blood, sampled 40 to 50 days after vaccination. The CDR3 sequence: CSAHRGTSGVYEQYF. The DNA for the CDR3 is TGCAGTGCTCATAGGGGGACTAGCGGGGTGTACGAGCAGTACTTC.